This TCR beta chain originates from a study of cytotoxic CD8 clonotypes in ibrutinib-treated CLL. Study-wide background: Mean values per sample were some 250,000 productive templates and tens of thousands of productive rearrangements.

Germline V gene data show CDR1 as MNHNY and CDR2 as SVGAGI (reference sequence). Trimming removed 2 bases from V and 6 bases from J, with 14 bases in between. CDR3 length: 15 residues. The repertoire was sequenced with immunoSEQ multiplex PCR; TCRdb's copy has only in-frame clones and lacks some. The sample yields over 40,000 clones, less than 90% seen once. This clonotype was sampled from a human donor with chronic lymphocytic leukemia. The material was PBMCs, obtained after 24 months of ibrutinib treatment. V and J are TRBV6-6 and TRBJ2-1, with D perhaps matching TRBD1 (6 bases). Written as DNA, the CDR3 is TGTGCCAGCAGTTACGGGACATTTGGGGTCAATGAGCAGTTCTTC. Amino acids: CASSYGTFGVNEQFF.